A selection of T cell receptor beta chains follows, all from one sample in a study of cytomegalovirus exposure and HLA in healthy donors. Libraries were prepared by immunoSEQ multiplex PCR; TCRdb keeps only in-frame clonotypes and omits some of them. Of 100,000 to 130,000 clones in the sample, 82% were seen once. Material for sequencing was PBMCs. The receptors here all came from a man aged 30 to 45 in good health and CMV-seropositive. The conserved cysteine and the conserved F or W are not part of the CDR3 here. Fields, in order: J gene, V gene, CDR3 protein.

>TRBJ1-2|TRBV19
ARGLSNGYT
>TRBJ1-4|TRBV30
AWSVTRGSNEKLF
>TRBJ2-4|TRBV9
ASSVASGGDGNIQY
>TRBJ2-2|TRBV19
ASTRLAGALGTGELF
>TRBJ1-4|TRBV5-1
ASSRDSNEKLF
>TRBJ1-2|TRBV11-1
ASSLLRGNGYT
>TRBJ1-5|TRBV6-5
ASSYSPGFQPQH
>TRBJ1-1|TRBV6-5
ASRIRDRPNTEAF
>TRBJ1-2|TRBV2
ASRDSTPYGYT
>TRBJ1-1|TRBV7-3
ASRPVGGSSHTEAF
>TRBJ2-1|TRBV5-6
ASSFTSGRGEQF
>TRBJ1-1|TRBV2
ASSPGTGNTEAF
>TRBJ1-2|TRBV5-1
ASSLDGKSYGYT
>TRBJ2-3|TRBV9
ASSVAAGTSGSWDTQY
>.|TRBV5-6
ASSLYGRNSVHEQY
>TRBJ2-5|TRBV2
ASRLNRGGQETQY
>TRBJ1-1|TRBV19
ASISPGAYTEAF
>TRBJ2-5|TRBV7-9
ASSRGATGGETQY
>TRBJ2-5|TRBV7-9
ASSWGGVQETQY
>TRBJ2-7|TRBV13
ASSTTTPGQGRKQY
>TRBJ2-1|TRBV4-1
ASSRPGGTTYNEQF
>TRBJ1-2|TRBV6-6
ASSPQGAGYGYT
>TRBJ2-5|TRBV2
ATDVGGTQETQY
>TRBJ2-5|TRBV21-1
ASSKPELAGGMGQETQY
>TRBJ1-6|TRBV6-5
ASSYGSSYNSPLH
>TRBJ1-1|TRBV2
ASSPLRDRSNTEAF
>TRBJ2-7|TRBV10-1
ASSPQGSGEQY
>TRBJ2-7|TRBV10-1
ASSESRGTGYEQY
>TRBJ2-6|TRBV30
AWSVSSGANGLT
>TRBJ1-4|TRBV7-6
ASSLNLNRGPEKLF
>TRBJ1-3|TRBV11-2
ASSRYRASGNTIY
>TRBJ2-5|TRBV6-5
ASSYSAGGRVETQY
>TRBJ2-5|TRBV2
ASSEALGGRETQY
>TRBJ1-2|TRBV19
ASTQDRQFYYGYT
>TRBJ2-1|TRBV5-1
ASSLEAAYNEQF
>TRBJ2-6|TRBV6-1
ASGGVTLKANVLT
>TRBJ1-1|TRBV4-1
ASSPRRGDGLTEAF
>TRBJ1-1|TRBV10-3
AITGTGNTEAF
>TRBJ2-2|TRBV5-1
ASRPGAVPSLGELF
>TRBJ1-1|TRBV30
AWSVLTGTEAF
>TRBJ2-3|TRBV5-1
ASSLAEQTLDTQY
>TRBJ1-5|TRBV18
ASSPTGTGQPQH